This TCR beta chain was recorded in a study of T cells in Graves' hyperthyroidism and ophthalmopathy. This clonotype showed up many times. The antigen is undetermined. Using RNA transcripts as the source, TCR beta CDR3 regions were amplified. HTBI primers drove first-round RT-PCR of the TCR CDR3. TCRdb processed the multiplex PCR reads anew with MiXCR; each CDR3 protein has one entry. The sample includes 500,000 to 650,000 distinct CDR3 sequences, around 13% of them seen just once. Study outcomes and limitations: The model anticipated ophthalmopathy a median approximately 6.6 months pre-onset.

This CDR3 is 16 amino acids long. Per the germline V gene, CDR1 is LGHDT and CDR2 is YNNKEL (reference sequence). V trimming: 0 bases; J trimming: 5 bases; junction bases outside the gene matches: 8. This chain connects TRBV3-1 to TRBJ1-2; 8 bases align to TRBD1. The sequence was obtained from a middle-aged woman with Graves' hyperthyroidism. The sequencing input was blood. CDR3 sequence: CASSQDQAGGSYGYTF. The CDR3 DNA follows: TGTGCCAGCAGCCAAGATCAGGCAGGGGGCTCTTATGGCTACACCTTC.